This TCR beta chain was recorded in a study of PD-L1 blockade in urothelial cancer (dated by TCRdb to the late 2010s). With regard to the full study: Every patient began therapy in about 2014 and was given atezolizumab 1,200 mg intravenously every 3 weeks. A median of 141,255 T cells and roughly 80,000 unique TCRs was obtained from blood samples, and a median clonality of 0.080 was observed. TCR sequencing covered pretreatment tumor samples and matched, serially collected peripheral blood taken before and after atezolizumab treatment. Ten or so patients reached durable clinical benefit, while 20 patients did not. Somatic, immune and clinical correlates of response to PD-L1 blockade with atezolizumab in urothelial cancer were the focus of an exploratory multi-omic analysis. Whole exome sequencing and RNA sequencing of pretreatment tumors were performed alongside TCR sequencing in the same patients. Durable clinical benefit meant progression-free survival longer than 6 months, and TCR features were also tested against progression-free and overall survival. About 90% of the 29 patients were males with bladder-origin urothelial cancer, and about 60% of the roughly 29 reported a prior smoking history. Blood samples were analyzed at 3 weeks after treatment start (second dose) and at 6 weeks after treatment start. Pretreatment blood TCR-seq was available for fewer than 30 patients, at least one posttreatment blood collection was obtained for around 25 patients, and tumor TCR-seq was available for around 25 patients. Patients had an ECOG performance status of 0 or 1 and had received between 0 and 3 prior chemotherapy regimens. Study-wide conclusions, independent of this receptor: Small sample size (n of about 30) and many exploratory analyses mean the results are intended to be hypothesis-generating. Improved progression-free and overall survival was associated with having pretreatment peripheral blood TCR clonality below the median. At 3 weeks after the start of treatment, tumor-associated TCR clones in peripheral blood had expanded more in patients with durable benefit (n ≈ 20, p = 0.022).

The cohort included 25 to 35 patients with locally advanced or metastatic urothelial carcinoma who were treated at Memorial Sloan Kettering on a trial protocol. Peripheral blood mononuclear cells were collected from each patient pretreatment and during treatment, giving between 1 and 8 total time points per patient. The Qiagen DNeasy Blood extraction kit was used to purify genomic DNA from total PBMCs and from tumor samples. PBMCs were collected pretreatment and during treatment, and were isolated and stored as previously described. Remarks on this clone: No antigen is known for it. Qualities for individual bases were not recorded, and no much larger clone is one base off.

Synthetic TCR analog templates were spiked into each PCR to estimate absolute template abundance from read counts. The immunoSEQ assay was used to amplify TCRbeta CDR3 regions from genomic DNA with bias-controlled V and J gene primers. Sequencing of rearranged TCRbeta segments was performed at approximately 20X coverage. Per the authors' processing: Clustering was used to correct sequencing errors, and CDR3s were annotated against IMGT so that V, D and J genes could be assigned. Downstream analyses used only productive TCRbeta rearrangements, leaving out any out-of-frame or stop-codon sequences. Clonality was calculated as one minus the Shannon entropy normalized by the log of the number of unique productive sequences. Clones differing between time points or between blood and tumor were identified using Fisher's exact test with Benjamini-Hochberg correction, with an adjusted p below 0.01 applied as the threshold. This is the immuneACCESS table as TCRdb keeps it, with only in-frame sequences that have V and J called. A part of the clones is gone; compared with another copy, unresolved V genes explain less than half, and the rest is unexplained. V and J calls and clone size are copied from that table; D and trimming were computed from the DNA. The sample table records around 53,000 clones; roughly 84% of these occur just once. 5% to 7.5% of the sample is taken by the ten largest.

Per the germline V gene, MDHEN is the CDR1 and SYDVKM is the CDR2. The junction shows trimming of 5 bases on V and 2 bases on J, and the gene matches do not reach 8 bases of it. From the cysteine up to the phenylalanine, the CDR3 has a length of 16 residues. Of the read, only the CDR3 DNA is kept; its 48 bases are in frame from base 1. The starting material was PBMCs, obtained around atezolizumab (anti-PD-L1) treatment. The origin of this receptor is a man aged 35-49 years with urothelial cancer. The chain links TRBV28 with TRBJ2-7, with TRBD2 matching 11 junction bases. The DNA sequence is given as TGTGCCAGCAGTCCGATCACTAGCGGGAGAGCCTACGAGCAGTACTTC. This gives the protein CASSPITSGRAYEQYF.